The clone carrying this T cell receptor beta chain was counted a single time. The target antigen is unknown. The data belong to a study of T cell responses to AZD1222 COVID-19 vaccine. Overall study results and limits: Donors, mostly white British, included more females; clonal diversity was possibly underestimated. Compared with day 0, the breadth and depth of the Spike-specific TCR repertoire rose significantly after two doses of AZD1222. It was only a handful of AZD1222 recipients who were seropositive at baseline.

Clones were read by immunoSEQ multiplex PCR, and TCRdb kept only the in-frame ones, dropping some. The sample comprises approximately 150,000 clones, roughly 87% of which are singletons, and roughly 5.4% rests with the top ten. The receptor was derived from an adult who received the MenACWY meningococcal vaccine as a control. This material consisted of peripheral blood, taken 28 days after the second dose of the MenACWY control vaccine.

CDR3 sequence reads: CASSYTLGQTEAFF. In DNA, the CDR3 is TGTGCCAGCAGTTACACTTTGGGACAGACTGAAGCTTTCTTT. The chain recombines TRBV6-6 with TRBJ1-1, with TRBD1 matching over 7 bases. The CDR3 sequence is 14 residues long. Germline CDR1 reads MNHNY; CDR2 reads SVGAGI (reference sequence). V lost 2 bases to trimming and J lost 5 bases; unmatched junction nucleotides: 5.